What follows describes a single TCR beta chain. What it binds is not known. A junction boundary mismatches the germline segment, possibly from a read error. TCRdb reanalysed the RT-PCR reads using MiXCR and keeps one entry per CDR3 protein. The sample holds 400,000 to 650,000 distinct CDR3 sequences, roughly 7.6% seen once. Germline V CDR1 and CDR2: LNHDA, SQIVND (reference sequence). CDR3 length: 16 residues. The data originate from a study of response to subunit inactivated influenza vaccine. Study-wide results and caveats: Every seasonal influenza vaccination brings in few new T cells, the authors suggested.

This specimen consisted of PBMCs from blood, obtained around 25 months after vaccination. V and J are TRBV19 and TRBJ1-1, with D tentatively TRBD1 (6 bases). The receptor comes from a man in his fifties or sixties who received an inactivated influenza vaccine. CDR3 loop: CASSIDLGQLNSEAFF. The CDR3 nucleotides read TGTGCCAGTAGTATAGATCTCGGACAGTTGAACTCTGAAGCTTTCTTT.